This TCR beta chain is drawn from a study of T cell responses to AZD1222 COVID-19 vaccine. Study-level findings and limits: Just a handful of people given AZD1222 tested seropositive at baseline. A mostly white British donor set with more females was recruited, and clonal diversity was possibly underestimated. When two AZD1222 doses had been given, Spike-specific TCR breadth and depth rose.

In regard to this clone: What it binds is unknown.

Clones were sequenced by immunoSEQ multiplex PCR, and TCRdb holds only the in-frame ones, with some missing. Among under 200,000 clones listed, 90% to 95% were seen once. Trimming took off 0 bases at V and 0 bases at J, with 4 bases between the two ends. The V gene's germline CDR1 is SGHRS and CDR2 YFSETQ. The CDR3 spans 15 residues. The sequencing used peripheral blood, collected on day 0 of AZD1222 vaccination. The chain joins TRBV5-1 to TRBJ2-6, with D uncertain. This TCR was sampled from an adult in good health. The chain's CDR3 is CASSLEDSGANVLTF. In nucleotides, the CDR3 is TGCGCCAGCAGCTTGGAGGACTCTGGGGCCAACGTCCTGACTTTC.